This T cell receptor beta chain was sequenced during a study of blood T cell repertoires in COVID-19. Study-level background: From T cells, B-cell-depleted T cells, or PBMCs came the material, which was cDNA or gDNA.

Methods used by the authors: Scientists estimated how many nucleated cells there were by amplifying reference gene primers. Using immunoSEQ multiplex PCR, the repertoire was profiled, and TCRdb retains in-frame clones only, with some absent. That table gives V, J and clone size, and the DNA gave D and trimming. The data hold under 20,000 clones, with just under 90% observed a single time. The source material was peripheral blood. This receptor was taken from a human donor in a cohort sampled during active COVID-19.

The DNA for the CDR3 is TGTGCCAGTATTGGCGGGAGAGTCGCCGGGGAGCTGTTTTTT. Its protein is CASIGGRVAGELFF. The chain combines TRBV19 with TRBJ2-2; TRBD2 aligns across 7 bases. V was clipped by 7 bases and J by 6 bases; unmatched bases: 8. The V gene's germline CDR1 is LNHDA and CDR2 SQIVND (reference sequence). This CDR3 is built from 14 residues. Full variable domain (missing parts from reference TRBV19 and TRBJ2-2): DGGITQSPKYLFRKEGQNVTLSCEQNLNHDAMYWYRQDPGQGLRLIYYSQIVNDFQKGDIAEGYSVSREKKESFPLTVTSAQKNPTAFYLCASIGGRVAGELFFGEGSRLTVL.